This T cell receptor (beta chain) was observed in a study of blood T cell repertoires in COVID-19. Overall study: Sample material is recorded as cDNA or gDNA derived from T cells, B-cell-depleted T cells, or PBMCs.

Each participant's cohort was designated according to participant-reported clinical history. All exposed participants met a person with COVID-19 within 2 weeks before entering the study. Generated by immunoSEQ multiplex PCR, the TCRdb table keeps only in-frame clones and is missing some. The sample has 200,000 to 250,000 clones, around nine tenths seen once. The TCR was taken from a woman aged 30 to 39 who had been exposed to COVID-19. The sample comprised PBMCs or T cells enriched from blood (not recorded which).

DNA for the CDR3: TGTGCCATCGGGCTAGGGGATGACACTGAAGCTTTCTTT. Translating gives CAIGLGDDTEAFF. The chain uses TRBV10-3 and TRBJ1-1; D perhaps matches TRBD1 (5 bases). The V end lost 8 bases, the J end lost 3 bases, and 13 bases lay between the germline ends. The germline gives CDR1 ENHRY, CDR2 SYGVKD. The CDR3 contains 13 residues.